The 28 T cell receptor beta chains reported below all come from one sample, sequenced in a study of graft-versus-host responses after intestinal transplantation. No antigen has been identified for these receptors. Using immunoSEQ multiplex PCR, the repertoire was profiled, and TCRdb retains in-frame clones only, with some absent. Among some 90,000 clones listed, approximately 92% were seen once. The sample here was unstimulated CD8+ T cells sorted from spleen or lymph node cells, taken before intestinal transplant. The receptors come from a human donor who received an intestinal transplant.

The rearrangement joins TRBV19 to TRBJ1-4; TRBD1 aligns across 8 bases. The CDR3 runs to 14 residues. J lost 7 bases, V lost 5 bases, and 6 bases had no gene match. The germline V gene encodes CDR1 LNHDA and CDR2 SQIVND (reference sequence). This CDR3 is CASSPGTGPEKLFF. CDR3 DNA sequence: TGTGCCAGTAGTCCCGGGACAGGACCTGAAAAACTGTTTTTT.

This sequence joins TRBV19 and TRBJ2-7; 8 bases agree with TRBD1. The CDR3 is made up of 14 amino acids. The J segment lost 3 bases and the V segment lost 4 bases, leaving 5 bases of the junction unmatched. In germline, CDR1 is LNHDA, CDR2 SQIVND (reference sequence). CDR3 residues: CASSTAGQGYEQYF. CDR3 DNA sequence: TGTGCCAGTAGTACTGCAGGACAGGGCTACGAGCAGTACTTC.

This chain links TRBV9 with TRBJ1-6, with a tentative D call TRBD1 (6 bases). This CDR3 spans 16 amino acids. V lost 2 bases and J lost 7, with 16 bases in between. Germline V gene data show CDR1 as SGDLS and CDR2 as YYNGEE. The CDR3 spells CASSVQGSPTNSPLHF. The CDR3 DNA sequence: TGTGCCAGCAGCGTGCAGGGGAGCCCGACGAATTCACCCCTCCACTTT.

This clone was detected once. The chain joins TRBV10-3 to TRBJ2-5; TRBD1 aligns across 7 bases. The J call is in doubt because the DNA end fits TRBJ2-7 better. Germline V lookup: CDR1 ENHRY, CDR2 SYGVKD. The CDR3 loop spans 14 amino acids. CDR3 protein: CAIRDRQRFYEQYF. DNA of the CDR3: TGTGCCATCAGGGACAGGCAACGGTTCTACGAGCAGTACTTC.

CDR3 sequence: CASSFAGGGSTDTQYF. CDR3 sequence (DNA): TGTGCCAGCAGTTTTGCGGGGGGTGGTAGCACAGATACGCAGTATTTT. The V gene is TRBV7-8, the J gene TRBJ2-3, with 8 bases aligning to TRBD2. V trimming: 6 bases; J trimming: 0 bases; junction bases outside the gene matches: 8. From germline, CDR1 is SGHVS and CDR2 FQNEAQ. The CDR3 sequence is 16 residues long.

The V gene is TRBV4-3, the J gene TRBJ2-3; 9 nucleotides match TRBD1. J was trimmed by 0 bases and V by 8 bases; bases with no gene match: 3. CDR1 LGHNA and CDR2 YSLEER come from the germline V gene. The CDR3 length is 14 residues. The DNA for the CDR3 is TGCGCCAGCGGGGACAGGGCTAGCACAGATACGCAGTATTTT. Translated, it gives CASGDRASTDTQYF.

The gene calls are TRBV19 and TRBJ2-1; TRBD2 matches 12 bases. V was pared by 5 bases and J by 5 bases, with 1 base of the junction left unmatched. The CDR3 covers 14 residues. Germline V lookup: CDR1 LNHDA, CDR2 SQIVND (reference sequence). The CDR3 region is CASSLAGGHNEQFF. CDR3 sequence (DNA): TGTGCCAGTAGTCTAGCGGGGGGGCACAATGAGCAGTTCTTC.

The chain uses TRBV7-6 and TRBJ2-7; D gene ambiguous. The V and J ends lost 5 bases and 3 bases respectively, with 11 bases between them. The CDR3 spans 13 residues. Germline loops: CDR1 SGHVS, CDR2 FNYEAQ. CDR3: CASSRETYYEQYF. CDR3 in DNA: TGTGCCAGCAGCCGCGAAACCTACTACGAGCAGTACTTC.

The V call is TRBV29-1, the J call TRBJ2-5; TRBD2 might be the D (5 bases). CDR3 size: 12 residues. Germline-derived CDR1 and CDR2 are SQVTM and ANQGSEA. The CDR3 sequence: CIFTGDQETQYF. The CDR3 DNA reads TGCATTTTTACCGGGGACCAAGAGACCCAGTACTTC.

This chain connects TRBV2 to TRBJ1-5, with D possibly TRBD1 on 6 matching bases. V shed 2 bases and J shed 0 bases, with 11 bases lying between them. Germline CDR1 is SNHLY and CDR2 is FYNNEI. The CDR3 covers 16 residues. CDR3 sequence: CASSESGDYSNQPQHF. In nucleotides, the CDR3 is TGTGCCAGCAGTGAATCAGGGGATTATAGCAATCAGCCCCAGCATTTT.

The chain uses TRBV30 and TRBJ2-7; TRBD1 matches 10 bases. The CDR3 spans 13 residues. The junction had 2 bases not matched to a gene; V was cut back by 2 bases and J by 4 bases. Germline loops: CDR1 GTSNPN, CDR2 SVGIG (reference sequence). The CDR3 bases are TGTGCCTGGAGTCCGGGACAGGGGTACGAGCAGTACTTC. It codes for CAWSPGQGYEQYF.

The CDR3 is CASSENSYEQYF. The CDR3, as DNA: TGTGCCAGCAGCGAGAATTCCTACGAGCAGTACTTC. J is TRBJ2-7 and V is TRBV13; no reliable D call. CDR1 PRHDT and CDR2 FYEKMQ come from the germline V gene (reference sequence). CDR3 length: 12 amino acids. V lost 5 bases and J lost 1, with 6 bases in between.

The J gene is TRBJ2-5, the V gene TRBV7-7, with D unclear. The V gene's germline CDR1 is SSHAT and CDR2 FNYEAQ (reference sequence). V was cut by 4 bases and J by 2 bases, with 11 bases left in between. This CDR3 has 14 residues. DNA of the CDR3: TGTGCCAGCAGCTCCACAGAGATACAAGAGACCCAGTACTTC. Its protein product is CASSSTEIQETQYF.

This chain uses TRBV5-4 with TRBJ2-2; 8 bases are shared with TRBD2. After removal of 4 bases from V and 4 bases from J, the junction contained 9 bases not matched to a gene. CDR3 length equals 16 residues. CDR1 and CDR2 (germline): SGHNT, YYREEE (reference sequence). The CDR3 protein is CASSPEVAGGTGELFF. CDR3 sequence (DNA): TGTGCCAGCAGCCCGGAGGTTGCGGGGGGCACCGGGGAGCTGTTTTTT.

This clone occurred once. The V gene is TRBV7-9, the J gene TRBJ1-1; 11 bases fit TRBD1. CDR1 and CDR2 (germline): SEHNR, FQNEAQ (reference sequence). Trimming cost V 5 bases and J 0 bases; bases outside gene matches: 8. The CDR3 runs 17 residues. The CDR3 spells CASSLPGQGVVNTEAFF. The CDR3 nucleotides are TGTGCCAGCAGCCTCCCGGGACAGGGGGTCGTGAACACTGAAGCTTTCTTT.

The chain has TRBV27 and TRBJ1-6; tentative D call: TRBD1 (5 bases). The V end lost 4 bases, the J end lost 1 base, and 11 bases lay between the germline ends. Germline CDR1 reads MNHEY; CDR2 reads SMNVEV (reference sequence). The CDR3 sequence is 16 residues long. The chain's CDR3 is CASSSHQGSYNSPLHF. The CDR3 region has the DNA TGTGCCAGCAGTTCACACCAGGGTTCCTATAATTCACCCCTCCACTTT.

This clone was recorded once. The CDR3 nucleotides read TGTGCCAGCAGCTTGGGGAGGGGATCTGGAAACACCATATATTTT. Its protein is CASSLGRGSGNTIYF. This chain uses TRBV5-6 with TRBJ1-3; weak D call: TRBD1 (5 bases). CDR3 size: 15 residues. Trimming took off 0 bases at V and 1 base at J, with 8 bases between the two ends. Germline lookup yields CDR1 SGHDT and CDR2 YYEEEE. Full variable domain (outside the CDR3, taken from reference TRBV5-6 and TRBJ1-3): DAGVTQSPTHLIKTRGQQVTLRCSPKSGHDTVSWYQQALGQGPQFIFQYYEEEERQRGNFPDRFSGHQFPNYSSELNVNALLLGDSALYLCASSLGRGSGNTIYFGEGSWLTVV.

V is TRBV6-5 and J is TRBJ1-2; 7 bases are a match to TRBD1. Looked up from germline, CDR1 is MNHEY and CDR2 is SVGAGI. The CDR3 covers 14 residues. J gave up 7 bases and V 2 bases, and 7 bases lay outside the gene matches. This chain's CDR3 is CASSYLGQVTGYTF. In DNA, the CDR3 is TGTGCCAGCAGTTACCTAGGACAGGTAACTGGCTACACCTTC.

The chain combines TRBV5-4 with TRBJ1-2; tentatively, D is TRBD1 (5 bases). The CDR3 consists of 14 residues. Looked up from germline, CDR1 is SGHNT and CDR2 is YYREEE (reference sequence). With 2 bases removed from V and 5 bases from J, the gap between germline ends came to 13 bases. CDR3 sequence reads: CASSLMISGYGYTF. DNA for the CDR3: TGTGCCAGCAGCTTAATGATATCAGGGTATGGCTACACCTTC.

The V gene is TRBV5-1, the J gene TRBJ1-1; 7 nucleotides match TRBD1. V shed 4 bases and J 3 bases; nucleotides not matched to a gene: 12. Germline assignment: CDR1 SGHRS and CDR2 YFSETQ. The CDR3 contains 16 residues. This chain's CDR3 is CASSPIRQGPDTEAFF. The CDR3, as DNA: TGCGCCAGCAGCCCAATACGACAGGGACCGGACACTGAAGCTTTCTTT.

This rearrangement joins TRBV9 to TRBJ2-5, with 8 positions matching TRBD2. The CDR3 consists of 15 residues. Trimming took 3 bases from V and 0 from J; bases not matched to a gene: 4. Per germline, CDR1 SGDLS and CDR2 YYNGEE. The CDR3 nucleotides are TGTGCCAGCAGCGACCGAGCGGGGGACCAAGAGACCCAGTACTTC. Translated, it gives CASSDRAGDQETQYF.

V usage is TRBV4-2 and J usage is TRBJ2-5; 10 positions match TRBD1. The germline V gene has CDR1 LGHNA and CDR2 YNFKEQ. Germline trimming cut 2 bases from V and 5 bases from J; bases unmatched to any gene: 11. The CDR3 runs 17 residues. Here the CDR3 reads CASSQTLGDRGGETQYF. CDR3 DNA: TGTGCCAGCAGCCAAACCCTAGGGGACAGGGGAGGGGAGACCCAGTACTTC.

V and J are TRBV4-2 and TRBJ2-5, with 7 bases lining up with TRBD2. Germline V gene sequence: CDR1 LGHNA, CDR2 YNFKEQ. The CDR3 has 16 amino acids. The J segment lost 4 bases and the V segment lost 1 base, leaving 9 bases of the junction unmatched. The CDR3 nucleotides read TGTGCCAGCAGCCAAGTTGTCGGAGCGGGGATAGAGACCCAGTACTTC. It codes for CASSQVVGAGIETQYF.

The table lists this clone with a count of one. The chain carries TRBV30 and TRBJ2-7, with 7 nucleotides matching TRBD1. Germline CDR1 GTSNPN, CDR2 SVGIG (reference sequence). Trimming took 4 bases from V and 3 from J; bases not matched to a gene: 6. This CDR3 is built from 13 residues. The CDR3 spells CAWMGRDSYEQYF. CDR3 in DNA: TGTGCCTGGATGGGCCGGGACAGCTACGAGCAGTACTTC.

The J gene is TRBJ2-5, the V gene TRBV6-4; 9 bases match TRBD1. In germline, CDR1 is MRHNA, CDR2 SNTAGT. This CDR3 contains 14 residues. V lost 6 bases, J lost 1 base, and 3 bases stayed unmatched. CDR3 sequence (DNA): TGTGCCAGCAGGGTGACAGGGGGCCAAGAGACCCAGTACTTC. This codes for CASRVTGGQETQYF.

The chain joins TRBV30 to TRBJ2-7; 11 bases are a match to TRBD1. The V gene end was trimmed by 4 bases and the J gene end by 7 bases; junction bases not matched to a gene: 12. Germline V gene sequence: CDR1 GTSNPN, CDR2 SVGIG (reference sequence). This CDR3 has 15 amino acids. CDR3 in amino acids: CAWNWGDRGSGEQYF. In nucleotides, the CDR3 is TGTGCCTGGAATTGGGGGGACAGGGGGTCTGGGGAGCAGTACTTC.

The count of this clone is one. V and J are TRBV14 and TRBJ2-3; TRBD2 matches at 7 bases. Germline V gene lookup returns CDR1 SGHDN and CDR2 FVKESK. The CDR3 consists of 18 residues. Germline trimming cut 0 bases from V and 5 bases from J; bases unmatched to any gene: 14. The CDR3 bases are TGTGCCAGCAGCCAAGACATCGAGGTGCGGGAGCAGGAAGATACGCAGTATTTT. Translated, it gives CASSQDIEVREQEDTQYF.

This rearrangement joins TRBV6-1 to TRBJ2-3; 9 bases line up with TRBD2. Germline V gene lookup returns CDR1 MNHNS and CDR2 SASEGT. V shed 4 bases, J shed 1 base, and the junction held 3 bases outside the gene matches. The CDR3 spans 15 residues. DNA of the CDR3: TGTGCCAGCAGTGGGTGGACTAGCGGCACAGATACGCAGTATTTT. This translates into CASSGWTSGTDTQYF.